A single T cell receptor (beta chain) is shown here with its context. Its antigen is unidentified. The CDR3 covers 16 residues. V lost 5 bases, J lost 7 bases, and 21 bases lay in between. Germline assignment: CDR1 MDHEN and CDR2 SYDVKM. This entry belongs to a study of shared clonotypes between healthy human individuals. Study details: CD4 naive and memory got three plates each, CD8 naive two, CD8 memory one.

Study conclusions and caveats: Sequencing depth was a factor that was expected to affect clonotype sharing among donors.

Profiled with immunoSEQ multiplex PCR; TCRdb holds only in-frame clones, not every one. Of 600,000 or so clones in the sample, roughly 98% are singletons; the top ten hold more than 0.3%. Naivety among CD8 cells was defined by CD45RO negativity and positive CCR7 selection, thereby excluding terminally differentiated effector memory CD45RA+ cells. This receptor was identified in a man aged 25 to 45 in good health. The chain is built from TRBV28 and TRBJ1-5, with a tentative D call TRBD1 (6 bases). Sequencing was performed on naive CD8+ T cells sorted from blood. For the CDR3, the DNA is TGTGCCAGCAGTACCCGACAGGTTATCGGCATCCAGCCCCAGCATTTT. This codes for CASSTRQVIGIQPQHF.